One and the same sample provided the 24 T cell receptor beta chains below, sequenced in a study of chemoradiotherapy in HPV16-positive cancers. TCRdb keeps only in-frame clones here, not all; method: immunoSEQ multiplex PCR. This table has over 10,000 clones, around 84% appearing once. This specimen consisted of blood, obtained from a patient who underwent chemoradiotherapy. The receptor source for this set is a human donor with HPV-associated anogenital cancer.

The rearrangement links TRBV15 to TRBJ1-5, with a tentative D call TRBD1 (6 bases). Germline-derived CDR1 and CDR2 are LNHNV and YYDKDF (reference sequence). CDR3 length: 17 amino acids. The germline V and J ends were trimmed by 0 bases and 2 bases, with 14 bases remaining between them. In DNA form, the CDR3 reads TGTGCCACCAGCAGAGACTACAGGGTTAGGGGCAATCAGCCCCAGCATTTT. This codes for CATSRDYRVRGNQPQHF.

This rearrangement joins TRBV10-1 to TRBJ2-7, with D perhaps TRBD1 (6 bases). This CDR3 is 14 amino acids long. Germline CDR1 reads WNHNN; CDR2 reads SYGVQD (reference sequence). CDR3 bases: TGCGCCAGCAACGGCAGGGGTCCTTCCTACGAGCAGCACGTC. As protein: CASNGRGPSYEQHV.

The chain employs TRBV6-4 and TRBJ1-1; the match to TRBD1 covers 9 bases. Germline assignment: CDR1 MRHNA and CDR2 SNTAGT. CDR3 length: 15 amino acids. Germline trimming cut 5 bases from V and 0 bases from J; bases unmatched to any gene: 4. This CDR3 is CASSRTGVMNTEAFF. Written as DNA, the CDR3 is TGTGCCAGCAGTCGGACAGGGGTCATGAACACTGAAGCTTTCTTT.

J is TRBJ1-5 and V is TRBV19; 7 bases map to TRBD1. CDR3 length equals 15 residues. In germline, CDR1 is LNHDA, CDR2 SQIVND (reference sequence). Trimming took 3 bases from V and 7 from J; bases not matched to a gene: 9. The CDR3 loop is CASSIMRQGGQPQHF. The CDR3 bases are TGTGCCAGTAGTATTATGAGACAGGGCGGACAGCCCCAGCATTTT.

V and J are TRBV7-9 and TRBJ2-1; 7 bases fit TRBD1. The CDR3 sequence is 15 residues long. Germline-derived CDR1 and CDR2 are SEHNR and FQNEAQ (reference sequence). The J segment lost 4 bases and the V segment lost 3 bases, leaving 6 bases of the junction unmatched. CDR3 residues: CASSFAWTGYNEQFF. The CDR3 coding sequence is TGTGCCAGCAGCTTCGCCTGGACAGGATACAATGAGCAGTTCTTC.

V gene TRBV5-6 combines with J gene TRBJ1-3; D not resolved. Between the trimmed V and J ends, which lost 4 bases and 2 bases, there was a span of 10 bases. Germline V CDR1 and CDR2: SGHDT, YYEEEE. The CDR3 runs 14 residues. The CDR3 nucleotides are TGTGCCAGCAGCCCCTTCGAGACTGGAAACACCATATATTTT. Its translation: CASSPFETGNTIYF.

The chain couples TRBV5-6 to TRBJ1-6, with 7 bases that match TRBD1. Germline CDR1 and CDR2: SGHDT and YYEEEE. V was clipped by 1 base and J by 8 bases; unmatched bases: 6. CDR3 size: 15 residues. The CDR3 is CASSLQGVNHSPLHF. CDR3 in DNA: TGTGCCAGCAGCTTGCAGGGGGTGAATCATTCACCCCTCCACTTT.

The CDR3 loop is CASSLQPVTGNYASGNTIYF. The CDR3, as DNA: TGCGCCAGCAGCCTACAACCCGTCACAGGGAACTACGCCTCTGGAAACACCATATATTTT. The V gene is TRBV4-1, the J gene TRBJ1-3; TRBD1 might be the D (6 bases). The germline V and J ends were trimmed by 4 bases and 0 bases, with 25 bases remaining between them. The CDR3 consists of 20 residues. In germline, CDR1 is MGHRA, CDR2 YSYEKL.

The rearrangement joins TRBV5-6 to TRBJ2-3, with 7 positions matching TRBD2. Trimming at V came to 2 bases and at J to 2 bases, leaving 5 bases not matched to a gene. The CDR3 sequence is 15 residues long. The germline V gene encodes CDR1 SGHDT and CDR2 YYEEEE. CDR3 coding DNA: TGTGCCAGCAGCTTTCCCAGCGGGGTCACAGATACGCAGTATTTT. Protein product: CASSFPSGVTDTQYF.

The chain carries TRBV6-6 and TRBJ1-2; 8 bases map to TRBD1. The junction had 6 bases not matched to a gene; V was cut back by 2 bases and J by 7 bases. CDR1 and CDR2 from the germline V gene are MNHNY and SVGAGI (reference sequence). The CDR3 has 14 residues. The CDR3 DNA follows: TGTGCCAGCAGTTACCCCGGACAGGGCCCTGGCTACACCTTC. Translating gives CASSYPGQGPGYTF.

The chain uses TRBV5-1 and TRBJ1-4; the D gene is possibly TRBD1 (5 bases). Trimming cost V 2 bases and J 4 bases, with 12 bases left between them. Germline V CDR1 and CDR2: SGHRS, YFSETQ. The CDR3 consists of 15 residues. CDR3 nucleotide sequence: TGCGCCAGCAGCTTTACCGGAGGGGATAATGAAAAACTGTTTTTT. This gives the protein CASSFTGGDNEKLFF.

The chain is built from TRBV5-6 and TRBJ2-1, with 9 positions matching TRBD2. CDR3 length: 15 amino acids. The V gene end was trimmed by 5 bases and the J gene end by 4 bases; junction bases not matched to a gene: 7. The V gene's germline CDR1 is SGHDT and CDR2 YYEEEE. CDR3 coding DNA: TGTGCCAGCAGTCTGAGCGGGGGGCCTTACAATGAGCAGTTCTTC. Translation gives CASSLSGGPYNEQFF. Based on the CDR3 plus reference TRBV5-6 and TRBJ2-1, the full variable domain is DAGVTQSPTHLIKTRGQQVTLRCSPKSGHDTVSWYQQALGQGPQFIFQYYEEEERQRGNFPDRFSGHQFPNYSSELNVNALLLGDSALYLCASSLSGGPYNEQFFGPGTRLTVL.

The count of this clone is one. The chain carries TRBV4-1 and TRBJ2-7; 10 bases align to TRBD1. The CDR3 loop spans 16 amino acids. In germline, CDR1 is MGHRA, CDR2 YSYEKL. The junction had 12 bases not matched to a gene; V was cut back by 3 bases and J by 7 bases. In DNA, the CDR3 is TGCGCCAGCAGCCAGGCACCGGGACAGGGGTTGAGAGAGCAGTACGTC. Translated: CASSQAPGQGLREQYV.

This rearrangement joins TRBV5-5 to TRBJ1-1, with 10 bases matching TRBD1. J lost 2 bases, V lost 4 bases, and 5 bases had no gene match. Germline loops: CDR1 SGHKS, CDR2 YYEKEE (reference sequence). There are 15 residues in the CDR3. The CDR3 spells CASSGDRGSNTEAFF. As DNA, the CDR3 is TGTGCCAGCAGCGGGGACAGGGGTTCAAACACTGAAGCTTTCTTT.

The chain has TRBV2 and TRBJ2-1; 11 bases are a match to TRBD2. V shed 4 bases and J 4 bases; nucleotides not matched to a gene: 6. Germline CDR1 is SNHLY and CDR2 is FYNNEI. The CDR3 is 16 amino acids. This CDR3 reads CASSVLGTSGYNEQFF. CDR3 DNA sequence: TGTGCCAGCAGTGTTCTAGGGACTAGCGGATACAATGAGCAGTTCTTC.

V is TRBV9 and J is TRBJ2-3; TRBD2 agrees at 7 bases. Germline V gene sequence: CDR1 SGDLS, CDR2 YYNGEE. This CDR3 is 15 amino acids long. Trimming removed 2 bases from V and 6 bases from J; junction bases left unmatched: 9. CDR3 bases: TGTGCCAGCAGCGTCCTCATGGGGGGGACGGATACGCAGTATTTT. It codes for CASSVLMGGTDTQYF.

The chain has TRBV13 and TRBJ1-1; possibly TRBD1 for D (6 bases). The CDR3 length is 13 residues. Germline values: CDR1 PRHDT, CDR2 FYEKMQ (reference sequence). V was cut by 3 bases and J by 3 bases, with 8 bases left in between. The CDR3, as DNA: TGTGCCAGCAGCTTCGCAGGGGACACTGAAGCTTTCTTT. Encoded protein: CASSFAGDTEAFF. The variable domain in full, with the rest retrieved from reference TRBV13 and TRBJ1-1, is AAGVIQSPRHLIKEKRETATLKCYPIPRHDTVYWYQQGPGQDPQFLISFYEKMQSDKGSIPDRFSAQQFSDYHSELNMSSLELGDSALYFCASSFAGDTEAFFGQGTRLTVV.

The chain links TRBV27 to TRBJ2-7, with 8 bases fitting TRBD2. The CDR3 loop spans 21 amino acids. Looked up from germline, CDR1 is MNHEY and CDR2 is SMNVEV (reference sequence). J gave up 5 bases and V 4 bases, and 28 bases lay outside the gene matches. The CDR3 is CASSCSTGGGTTGRIEDEQYV. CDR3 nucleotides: TGTGCCAGCAGTTGCTCCACGGGGGGGGGCACTACCGGCAGGATCGAAGACGAGCAGTACGTC.

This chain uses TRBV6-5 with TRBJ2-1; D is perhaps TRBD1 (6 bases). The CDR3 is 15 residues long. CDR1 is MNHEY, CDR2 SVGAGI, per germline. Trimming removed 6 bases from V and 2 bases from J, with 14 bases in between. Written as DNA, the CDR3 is TGTGCCAGCAGGTTCGCAGGGGTGACCTACAATGAGCAGTTCTTC. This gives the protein CASRFAGVTYNEQFF.

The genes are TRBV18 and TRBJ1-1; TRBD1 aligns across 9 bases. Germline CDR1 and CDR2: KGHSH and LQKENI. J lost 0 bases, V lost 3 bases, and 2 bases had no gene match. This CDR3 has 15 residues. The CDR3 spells CASSPTGGMNTEAFF. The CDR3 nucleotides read TGTGCCAGCTCACCGACAGGGGGGATGAACACTGAAGCTTTCTTT.

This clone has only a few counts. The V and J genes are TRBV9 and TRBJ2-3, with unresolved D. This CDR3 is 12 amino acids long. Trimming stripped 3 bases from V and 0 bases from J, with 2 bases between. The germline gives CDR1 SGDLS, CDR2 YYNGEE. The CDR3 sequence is CASSASTDTQYF. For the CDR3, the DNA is TGTGCCAGCAGCGCTAGCACAGATACGCAGTATTTT.

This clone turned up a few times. CDR3 sequence: CASSPLLGTQYF. Written as DNA, the CDR3 is TGTGCCAGCAGTCCACTCCTGGGTACGCAGTATTTT. V usage is TRBV28 and J usage is TRBJ2-3, with D hard to call. Germline V gene lookup returns CDR1 MDHEN and CDR2 SYDVKM. V gave up 5 bases and J gave up 8 bases, with 11 bases separating them. The CDR3 sequence is 12 residues long. Variable domain in full (rest from reference TRBV28 and TRBJ2-3): DVKVTQSSRYLVKRTGEKVFLECVQDMDHENMFWYRQDPGLGLRLIYFSYDVKMKEKGDIPEGYSVSREKKERFSLILESASTNQTSMYLCASSPLLGTQYFGPGTRLTVL.

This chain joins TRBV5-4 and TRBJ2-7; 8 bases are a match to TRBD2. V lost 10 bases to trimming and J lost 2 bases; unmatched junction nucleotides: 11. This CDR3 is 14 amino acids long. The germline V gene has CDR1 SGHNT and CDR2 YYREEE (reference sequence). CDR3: CALSPGGKTYEQYF. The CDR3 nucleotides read TGTGCCCTTTCCCCGGGAGGGAAAACCTACGAGCAGTACTTC. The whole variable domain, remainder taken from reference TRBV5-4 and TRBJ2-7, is ETGVTQSPTHLIKTRGQQVTLRCSSQSGHNTVSWYQQALGQGPQFIFQYYREEENGRGNFPPRFSGLQFPNYSSELNVNALELDDSALYLCALSPGGKTYEQYFGPGTRLTVT.

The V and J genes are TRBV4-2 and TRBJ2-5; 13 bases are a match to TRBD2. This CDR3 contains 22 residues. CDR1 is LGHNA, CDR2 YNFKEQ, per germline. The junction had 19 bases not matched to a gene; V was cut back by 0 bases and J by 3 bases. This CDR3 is CASSQDSYRGTSGVRAKETQYF. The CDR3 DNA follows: TGTGCCAGCAGCCAAGACTCATACAGGGGGACTAGCGGGGTGCGGGCTAAAGAGACCCAGTACTTC.